The rows below give T cell receptor beta chains drawn from one sample of a study of cytomegalovirus exposure and HLA in healthy donors. TCRdb keeps only in-frame clones here, not all; method: immunoSEQ multiplex PCR. This table has about 110,000 clones, roughly nine tenths appearing once. Sequencing was done on a sample of PBMCs. The origin of the receptors is a woman aged 18-29 years in good health and CMV-seronegative. Both conserved end residues are part of each CDR3. Each record gives: V gene, J gene, CDR3 length, CDR3 protein.

V: TRBV5-4
J: TRBJ1-1
length: 16
CDR3: CASSFGGQPMNTEAFF

V: TRBV28
J: TRBJ2-7
length: 12
CDR3: CASSLQGFEQYF

V: TRBV18
J: TRBJ1-4
length: 15
CDR3: CASSPEQGAHEKLFF

V: TRBV18
J: TRBJ2-7
length: 14
CDR3: CASSPGTTTYEQYF

V: TRBV7-9
J: TRBJ2-1
length: 13
CDR3: CASSLGVEVEQFF

V: TRBV7-2
J: TRBJ2-5
length: 15
CDR3: CASSLLAGGPETQYF

V: TRBV5-1
J: TRBJ1-1
length: 16
CDR3: CASSPDPGLRNTEAFF

V: TRBV6-5
J: TRBJ1-4
length: 15
CDR3: CASSYRAGRAEKLFF

V: TRBV28
J: TRBJ1-1
length: 14
CDR3: CASSFRGMNTEAFF

V: TRBV15
J: TRBJ2-3
length: 15
CDR3: CATSGETGGLDTQYF

V: TRBV11-3
J: TRBJ2-2
length: 14
CDR3: CASSLAWNTGELFF

V: TRBV2
J: TRBJ2-3
length: 14
CDR3: CASSDDRSTDTQYF

V: TRBV15
J: TRBJ2-5
length: 16
CDR3: CATSRDRDRGGETQYF

V: TRBV18
J: TRBJ1-2
length: 14
CDR3: CASSLWTDNYGYTF

V: TRBV5-1
J: TRBJ2-5
length: 17
CDR3: CASNSGGAGAEGKTQYF

V: TRBV6-5
J: TRBJ2-7
length: 13
CDR3: CASSQTQGTEQYF

V: TRBV11-2
J: TRBJ1-4
length: 14
CDR3: CASSWGGLGEKLFF

V: TRBV9
J: TRBJ1-5
length: 14
CDR3: CASSVDRGPEPQHF

V: TRBV6-1
J: TRBJ2-2
length: 13
CDR3: CASRWGQTGELFF

V: TRBV10-3
J: TRBJ2-5
length: 13
CDR3: CAISENQDGTQYF

V: TRBV30
J: TRBJ1-1
length: 13
CDR3: CAWSPQMNTEAFF

V: TRBV4-1
J: TRBJ1-2
length: 17
CDR3: CASSPYPGTGVSSGYTF

V: TRBV20-1
J: TRBJ1-5
length: 11
CDR3: CSARRDQPQHF

V: TRBV19
J: TRBJ2-3
length: 13
CDR3: CASSTQTGDTQYF

V: TRBV4-1
J: TRBJ2-3
length: 15
CDR3: CASSPLAGGQDTQYF

V: TRBV6-5
J: TRBJ1-2
length: 12
CDR3: CATLRGSSGYTF

V: TRBV6-1
J: TRBJ1-4
length: 15
CDR3: CASSGGTATNEKLFF

V: TRBV18
J: TRBJ2-7
length: 15
CDR3: CASSPPTGASSEQYF

V: TRBV7-6
J: TRBJ2-7
length: 17
CDR3: CASSLEPVGRRNYEQYF

V: TRBV18
J: TRBJ1-2
length: 16
CDR3: CASSRTGQLLNYGYTF

V: TRBV9
J: TRBJ1-5
length: 15
CDR3: CASSVSGWKGQPQHF

V: TRBV28
J: TRBJ1-4
length: 15
CDR3: CASSRQGAQDEKLFF

V: TRBV7-9
J: TRBJ1-2
length: 12
CDR3: CASSQGQYGYTF

V: TRBV13
J: TRBJ1-3
length: 14
CDR3: CASRPTGSGNTIYF

V: TRBV6-6
J: TRBJ1-2
length: 15
CDR3: CASSYRSQENYGYTF

V: TRBV25-1
J: TRBJ1-4
length: 14
CDR3: CASRGDSPNEKLFF

V: TRBV7-9
J: TRBJ1-2
length: 15
CDR3: CASSPLTGSNYGYTF

V: TRBV19
J: TRBJ1-5
length: 15
CDR3: CASSYTRASNQPQHF

V: TRBV7-2
J: TRBJ1-5
length: 15
CDR3: CASSRNPDSNQPQHF

V: TRBV6-1
J: TRBJ2-7
length: 17
CDR3: CASSGPGLAGALYEQYF

V: TRBV28
J: TRBJ1-1
length: 16
CDR3: CASRLDLGSGGTEAFF

V: TRBV28
J: TRBJ2-1
length: 14
CDR3: CASSPGTSLHEQFF

V: TRBV6-4
J: TRBJ2-3
length: 16
CDR3: CASSPLAGAYTDTQYF

V: TRBV11-3
J: TRBJ2-3
length: 14
CDR3: CASSPGQSTDTQYF

V: TRBV29-1
J: TRBJ2-3
length: 17
CDR3: CSVEGRMTRDRGGTQYF

V: TRBV27
J: TRBJ2-3
length: 17
CDR3: CASSPFIRDYTTDTQYF

V: TRBV6-4
J: TRBJ2-2
length: 15
CDR3: CASSDSKDRAGELFF

V: TRBV7-9
J: TRBJ1-3
length: 13
CDR3: CASSPGWGNTIYF